This TCR beta chain was obtained from a study of CD8 T cells in Susac syndrome. The sample holds one count of this clonotype. The antigen remains undetermined. Whole-study results and caveats: The study's TCR sequencing and HLA analysis drew on a certain number of individuals. That number was acknowledged as relatively small.

Random hexamers were used to reverse transcribe the RNA input (about 0.5 to 1 ug). Amplification of TCR beta CDR3 was carried out by immunoSEQ multiplex PCR, which covered 54 Vbeta and 13 Jbeta segments. TCRdb fed the immunoSEQ multiplex PCR reads into MiXCR, producing one record per CDR3 protein. The sample carries some 200,000 distinct CDR3 sequences, nearly 97% recorded once. Trimming removed 5 bases from V and 8 bases from J, with 28 bases in between. From germline, CDR1 is SGHDT and CDR2 YYEEEE. This CDR3 spans 17 amino acids. Blood CD8+ and CD4+ T cells underwent high-throughput TCR beta sequencing. Purification of the CD8+ and CD4+ T cells relied on negative isolation, and TEMRA cells underwent FACS enrichment.

This receptor was obtained from a human donor with multiple sclerosis. The rearrangement joins TRBV5-6 to TRBJ1-2, with D possibly TRBD1 on 6 matching bases. Sequenced material: CD4+ T cells from PBMCs. CDR3 DNA sequence: TGTGCCAGCAGTCCCATTCTTCGCCGGGACATCGCAGCAGGCTACACCTTC. The encoded protein is CASSPILRRDIAAGYTF. The whole variable domain, remainder taken from reference TRBV5-6 and TRBJ1-2, is DAGVTQSPTHLIKTRGQQVTLRCSPKSGHDTVSWYQQALGQGPQFIFQYYEEEERQRGNFPDRFSGHQFPNYSSELNVNALLLGDSALYLCASSPILRRDIAAGYTFGSGTRLTVV.